These 16 T cell receptor beta chains came from one sample sequenced in a study of cytomegalovirus exposure and HLA in healthy donors. Primers for the PCR totalled 60 Vbeta and 13 Jbeta. Libraries were prepared by immunoSEQ multiplex PCR; TCRdb keeps only in-frame clonotypes and omits some of them. The sample records tens of thousands of clones, 78% being singletons. Sequenced: PBMCs. These receptors were obtained from a woman aged 40-49 years in good health and CMV-seropositive.

The chain recombines TRBV30 with TRBJ2-7; 13 bases are a match to TRBD2. Germline CDR1 and CDR2: GTSNPN and SVGIG (reference sequence). After removal of 2 bases from V and 5 bases from J, the junction contained 3 bases not matched to a gene. The CDR3 loop spans 14 amino acids. The CDR3 is CAWSLGLAGNEQYF. CDR3 DNA sequence: TGTGCCTGGAGTCTGGGACTAGCGGGAAACGAGCAGTACTTC. Full variable domain (outside the CDR3, taken from reference TRBV30 and TRBJ2-7): SQTIHQWPATLVQPVGSPLSLECTVEGTSNPNLYWYRQAAGRGLQLLFYSVGIGQISSEVPQNLSASRPQDRQFILSSKKLLLSDSGFYLCAWSLGLAGNEQYFGPGTRLTVT.

As for this clone: The junction differs from germline at one of its ends, possibly a read error. CDR3 protein: CASSLGQGADEQFF. In DNA, the CDR3 is TGTGCTAGCAGCCTTGGACAGGGAGCAGATGAGCAGTTCTTC. The chain carries TRBV7-7 and TRBJ2-1; 8 nucleotides match TRBD1. CDR1 and CDR2 from the germline V gene are SSHAT and FNYEAQ (reference sequence). The length of the CDR3 is 14 residues.

This rearrangement joins TRBV5-1 to TRBJ2-7, with D perhaps matching TRBD2 (6 bases). Trimming took 1 base from V and 3 from J, leaving 17 bases between them. The germline CDR1 and CDR2 sequences are SGHRS and YFSETQ. CDR3 length equals 16 residues. CDR3 region: CASSLSPQSGVYEQYF. The CDR3 DNA sequence: TGCGCCAGCAGCTTGTCCCCTCAATCGGGAGTCTACGAGCAGTACTTC.

V and J are TRBV7-9 and TRBJ2-7; a possible D gene is TRBD2 (5 bases). Trimming removed 4 bases from V and 7 bases from J, with 11 bases in between. The germline V gene has CDR1 SEHNR and CDR2 FQNEAQ (reference sequence). The CDR3 is 12 residues long. CDR3 DNA: TGTGCCAGCAGCTCCGCAGAGGGTGAGCAGTACTTC. Translated: CASSSAEGEQYF.

The chain is built from TRBV18 and TRBJ2-3, with 9 bases fitting TRBD2. CDR3 length: 14 residues. V lost 6 bases to trimming and J lost 1 base; unmatched junction nucleotides: 2. Germline assignment: CDR1 KGHSH and CDR2 LQKENI. DNA of the CDR3: TGTGCCAGCTCGGCGGGAGGGGGCACAGATACGCAGTATTTT. Translation gives CASSAGGGTDTQYF. The whole variable domain, remainder taken from reference TRBV18 and TRBJ2-3, is NAGVMQNPRHLVRRRGQEARLRCSPMKGHSHVYWYRQLPEEGLKFMVYLQKENIIDESGMPKERFSAEFPKEGPSILRIQQVVRGDSAAYFCASSAGGGTDTQYFGPGTRLTVL.

The rearrangement uses TRBV7-9 and TRBJ2-1; weak D call: TRBD2 (5 bases). Germline assignment: CDR1 SEHNR and CDR2 FQNEAQ (reference sequence). Deletions cut 3 bases from V and 10 bases from J, with 10 bases between. The CDR3 is made up of 12 amino acids. CDR3 loop: CASSFGESEQFF. In DNA form, the CDR3 reads TGTGCCAGCAGCTTCGGGGAAAGCGAGCAGTTCTTC.

V gene TRBV27 combines with J gene TRBJ2-1; a weak D match, TRBD2 (6 bases). V was pared by 3 bases and J by 10 bases, with 13 bases between. This CDR3 contains 13 residues. CDR1 MNHEY and CDR2 SMNVEV come from the germline V gene (reference sequence). The CDR3 bases are TGTGCCAGCAGTTTCACAAGCGGGTTAGAGCAGTTCTTC. The encoded protein is CASSFTSGLEQFF.

The chain joins TRBV7-2 to TRBJ2-2; tentatively, D is TRBD1 (7 bases). This CDR3 is 14 amino acids long. The V and J ends lost 3 bases and 5 bases respectively, with 10 bases between them. Germline CDR1 and CDR2: SGHTA and FQGNSA. The DNA for the CDR3 is TGTGCCAGCAGCTTCCAGGGGGGTACCGGGGAGCTGTTTTTT. This sequence encodes CASSFQGGTGELFF.

The chain combines TRBV7-9 with TRBJ2-3; unclear D gene. V lost 5 bases and J lost 2, with 11 bases in between. The CDR3 runs 14 residues. In germline, CDR1 is SEHNR, CDR2 FQNEAQ (reference sequence). The CDR3 here is CASSGTKHTDTQYF. CDR3 bases: TGTGCCAGCAGCGGAACTAAGCACACAGATACGCAGTATTTT.

The rearrangement uses TRBV10-3 and TRBJ2-5; D possibly corresponds to TRBD1 (5 bases). CDR3 size: 13 residues. In germline, CDR1 is ENHRY, CDR2 SYGVKD. V gave up 1 base and J gave up 5 bases, with 8 bases separating them. CDR3 region: CAISEFRAETQYF. For the CDR3, the DNA is TGTGCCATCAGTGAGTTCAGGGCGGAGACCCAGTACTTC.

The chain uses TRBV4-1 and TRBJ1-2; D is perhaps TRBD1 (5 bases). Germline CDR1 and CDR2: MGHRA and YSYEKL. The CDR3 extends over 13 amino acids. V gave up 1 base and J gave up 8 bases, with 11 bases separating them. CDR3 loop: CASSQGPRGGYTF. The CDR3 region has the DNA TGCGCCAGCAGCCAAGGCCCTAGGGGAGGCTACACCTTC.

This rearrangement joins TRBV2 to TRBJ2-5, with 9 bases fitting TRBD1. Unmatched junction bases numbered 10, after V lost 6 bases and J lost 5 bases. The CDR3 contains 15 residues. Germline CDR1 SNHLY, CDR2 FYNNEI. CDR3 coding DNA: TGTGCCAGCAGAACCGGGACAGGGCGAGGGGAGACCCAGTACTTC. It specifies CASRTGTGRGETQYF.

This chain uses TRBV18 with TRBJ2-7; 9 nucleotides agree with TRBD2. There are 15 residues in the CDR3. CDR1 and CDR2 from the germline V gene are KGHSH and LQKENI. The V segment lost 2 bases and the J segment 6 bases; nucleotides outside the gene matches: 8. The CDR3 protein is CASSPELAGTTEQYF. Written as DNA, the CDR3 is TGTGCCAGCTCACCAGAACTAGCGGGTACAACCGAGCAGTACTTC.

This clone turned up a few times. This chain uses TRBV28 with TRBJ2-7, with 9 bases matching TRBD1. This CDR3 comprises 14 residues. Looked up from germline, CDR1 is MDHEN and CDR2 is SYDVKM. The V and J ends lost 6 bases and 3 bases, in that order; junction bases with no gene match: 6. Here the CDR3 reads CASSSRDRVYEQYF. The CDR3 region has the DNA TGTGCCAGCAGCTCCCGGGACAGGGTCTACGAGCAGTACTTC. The whole variable domain, filled in from reference TRBV28 and TRBJ2-7, reads DVKVTQSSRYLVKRTGEKVFLECVQDMDHENMFWYRQDPGLGLRLIYFSYDVKMKEKGDIPEGYSVSREKKERFSLILESASTNQTSMYLCASSSRDRVYEQYFGPGTRLTVT.

Remarks on this clone: The same CDR3 is also encoded by other DNA sequences in this sample. The chain couples TRBV11-1 to TRBJ2-3; 10 bases agree with TRBD2. Per the germline V gene, CDR1 is SGHAT and CDR2 is FQDESV (reference sequence). There are 15 residues in the CDR3. Trimming cost V 5 bases and J 1 base; bases outside gene matches: 3. CDR3 nucleotide sequence: TGTGCCAGCAGCCTCGGGACTAGCGGCACAGATACGCAGTATTTT. Protein product: CASSLGTSGTDTQYF.

The V and J genes are TRBV2 and TRBJ2-5; tentatively, D is TRBD2 (5 bases). CDR3 length: 16 residues. Germline assignment: CDR1 SNHLY and CDR2 FYNNEI. With 4 bases removed from V and 4 bases from J, the gap between germline ends came to 19 bases. The CDR3 DNA is TGTGCCAGCAGTGGGGGATTCTCGAGGGTAGGAGAGACCCAGTACTTC. The encoded protein is CASSGGFSRVGETQYF. Variable domain in full (rest from reference TRBV2 and TRBJ2-5): EPEVTQTPSHQVTQMGQEVILRCVPISNHLYFYWYRQILGQKVEFLVSFYNNEISEKSEIFDDQFSVERPDGSNFTLKIRSTKLEDSAMYFCASSGGFSRVGETQYFGPGTRLLVL.